Included here is one T cell receptor (beta chain) sequence, with context. This sample is drawn from a study of blood T cell repertoires in COVID-19. This table comes from immunoSEQ multiplex PCR, and its TCRdb copy is limited to in-frame clones, with some not included. Of 55,000 to 75,000 clones detected, about 80% appear once; the ten largest clones hold 9% to 10%. CDR3 length: 15 residues. The junction had 5 bases not matched to a gene; V was cut back by 5 bases and J by 0 bases. Per germline, CDR1 SGHNT and CDR2 YYREEE (reference sequence). Sequencing input: peripheral blood. This clonotype originated in a human donor in a cohort sampled during active COVID-19. The chain employs TRBV5-4 and TRBJ2-7; 10 bases line up with TRBD2. This CDR3 is CASRQGLATSYEQYF. CDR3 DNA sequence: TGTGCCAGCAGACAGGGACTAGCGACCTCCTACGAGCAGTACTTC.